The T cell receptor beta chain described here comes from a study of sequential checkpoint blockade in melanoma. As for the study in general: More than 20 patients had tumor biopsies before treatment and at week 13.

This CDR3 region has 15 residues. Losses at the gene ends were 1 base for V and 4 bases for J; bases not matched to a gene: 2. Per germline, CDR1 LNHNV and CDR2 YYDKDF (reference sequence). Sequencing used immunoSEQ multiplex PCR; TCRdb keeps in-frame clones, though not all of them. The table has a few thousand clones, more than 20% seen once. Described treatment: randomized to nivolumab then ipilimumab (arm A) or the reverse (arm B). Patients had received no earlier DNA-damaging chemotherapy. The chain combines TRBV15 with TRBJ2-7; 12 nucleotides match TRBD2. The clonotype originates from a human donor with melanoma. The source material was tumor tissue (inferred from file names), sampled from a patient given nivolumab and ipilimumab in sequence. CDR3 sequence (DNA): TGTGCCACCAGCAGAGGACTAGCGGGAGTTTACGAGCAGTACTTC. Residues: CATSRGLAGVYEQYF.